Sequencing of this T cell receptor (beta chain) was carried out in a study of cytomegalovirus exposure and HLA in healthy donors. Study overall: HLA-typed donors were the source of 82 million or so unique TCRs, which an early data release held.

With 60 Vbeta and 13 Jbeta primers, the PCR was carried out. Repertoires were generated with immunoSEQ multiplex PCR, while TCRdb's copy carries only in-frame clones and drops some. The table has tens of thousands of clones, around 75% seen once; the top ten hold around 54%. V lost 2 bases, J lost 1 base, and 20 bases lay in between. This CDR3 has 18 amino acids. Per the germline V gene, CDR1 is KGHSH and CDR2 is LQKENI. This clone was observed a handful of times. The sequenced sample was PBMCs. The rearrangement joins TRBV18 to TRBJ1-2; D is unclear. This clonotype was obtained from a man in his fifties or sixties in good health and CMV-seropositive. The CDR3 is CASSPDSLVGVVNYGYTF. CDR3 in DNA: TGTGCCAGCTCACCAGATTCCCTCGTGGGAGTTGTTAACTATGGCTACACCTTC.